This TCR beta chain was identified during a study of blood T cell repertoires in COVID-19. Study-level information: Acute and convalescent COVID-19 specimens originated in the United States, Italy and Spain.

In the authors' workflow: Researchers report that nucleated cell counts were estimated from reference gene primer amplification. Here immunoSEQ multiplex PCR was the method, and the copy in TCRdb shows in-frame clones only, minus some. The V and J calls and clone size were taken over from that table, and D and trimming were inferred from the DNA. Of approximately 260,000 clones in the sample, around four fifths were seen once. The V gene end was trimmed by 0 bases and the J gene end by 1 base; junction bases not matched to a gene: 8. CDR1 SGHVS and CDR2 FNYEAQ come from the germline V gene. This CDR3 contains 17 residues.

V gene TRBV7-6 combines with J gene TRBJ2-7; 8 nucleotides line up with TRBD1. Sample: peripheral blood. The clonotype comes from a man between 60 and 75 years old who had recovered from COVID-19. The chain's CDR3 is CASSLASGQGGSYEQYF. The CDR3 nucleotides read TGTGCCAGCAGCTTAGCCTCAGGACAGGGTGGGTCCTACGAGCAGTACTTC. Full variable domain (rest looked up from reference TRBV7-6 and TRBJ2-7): GAGVSQSPRYKVTKRGQDVALRCDPISGHVSLYWYRQALGQGPEFLTYFNYEAQQDKSGLPNDRFSAERPEGSISTLTIQRTEQRDSAMYRCASSLASGQGGSYEQYFGPGTRLTVT.